The sequence of this T cell receptor beta chain was determined in a study of blood T cell repertoires in COVID-19. Generated by immunoSEQ multiplex PCR, the TCRdb table keeps only in-frame clones and is missing some. The sample gives some 220,000 clones, about 83% of which show up once; approximately 5.7% is in the top ten. There are 14 residues in the CDR3. From germline, CDR1 is MDHEN and CDR2 SYDVKM. Trimming removed 8 bases from V and 5 bases from J; junction bases left unmatched: 10. The J gene is TRBJ2-5, the V gene TRBV28; 8 positions agree with TRBD1. The sequence came from a human donor in a cohort sampled during active COVID-19. The sample comprised peripheral blood. CDR3 bases: TGTGCCAGCGTCTCAGGGGGCGCAGGGGAGACCCAGTACTTC. It yields the protein CASVSGGAGETQYF. The variable domain in full, with the rest retrieved from reference TRBV28 and TRBJ2-5, is DVKVTQSSRYLVKRTGEKVFLECVQDMDHENMFWYRQDPGLGLRLIYFSYDVKMKEKGDIPEGYSVSREKKERFSLILESASTNQTSMYLCASVSGGAGETQYFGPGTRLLVL.